This T cell receptor beta chain came from a study of shared clonotypes between healthy human individuals. The naive CD8 population came from CD45RO-negative cells selected for CCR7, without terminally differentiated effector memory CD45RA+ cells. CDR1 MDHEN and CDR2 SYDVKM come from the germline V gene. The junction had 0 bases not matched to a gene; V was cut back by 0 bases and J by 3 bases. This CDR3 is built from 15 residues. The method was immunoSEQ multiplex PCR; TCRdb's version includes in-frame clones alone and lacks a portion of them. The sample shows some 2 million clones, roughly 94% of them seen only once.

Sample: naive CD8+ T cells sorted from blood. The chain is built from TRBV28 and TRBJ2-7, with 12 bases fitting TRBD2. The TCR originated in a man aged 18 to 29 in good health. The CDR3 DNA sequence: TGTGCCAGCAGTTTATGGACTAGCGGGGGCTACGAGCAGTACTTC. Its protein product is CASSLWTSGGYEQYF.